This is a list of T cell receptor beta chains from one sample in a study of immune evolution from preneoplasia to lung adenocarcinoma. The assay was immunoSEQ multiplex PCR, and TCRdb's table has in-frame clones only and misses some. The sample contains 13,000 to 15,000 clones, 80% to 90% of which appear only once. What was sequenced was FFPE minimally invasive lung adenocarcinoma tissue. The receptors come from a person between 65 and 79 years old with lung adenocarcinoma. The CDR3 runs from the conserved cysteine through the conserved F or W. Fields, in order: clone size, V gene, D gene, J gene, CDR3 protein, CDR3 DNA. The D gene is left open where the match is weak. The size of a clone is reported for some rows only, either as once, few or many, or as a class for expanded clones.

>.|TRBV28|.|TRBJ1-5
CASSQYGANQPQHF
TGTGCCAGCAGCCAATACGGGGCCAATCAGCCCCAGCATTTT
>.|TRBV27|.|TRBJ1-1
CASSRAGGRMNTEAFF
TGTGCCAGCAGTCGCGCCGGGGGACGTATGAACACTGAAGCTTTCTTT
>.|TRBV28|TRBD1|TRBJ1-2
CASSLSPRQGNYGYTF
TGTGCCAGCAGTTTATCTCCGAGACAGGGAAACTATGGCTACACCTTC
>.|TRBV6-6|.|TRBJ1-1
CASSRMRDTEAFF
TGTGCCAGCAGTAGGATGAGGGACACTGAAGCTTTCTTT
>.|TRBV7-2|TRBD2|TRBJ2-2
CASSPTSGGELFF
TGTGCCAGCAGCCCTACTAGCGGGGGCGAGCTGTTTTTT
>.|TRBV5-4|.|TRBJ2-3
CASSRVGARAVVDTQYF
TGTGCCAGCAGCCGGGTTGGAGCGCGGGCGGTGGTAGATACGCAGTATTTT
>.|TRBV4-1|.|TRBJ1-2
CASSPTQGLHGYTF
TGCGCCAGCAGCCCGACCCAGGGTTTACATGGCTACACCTTC
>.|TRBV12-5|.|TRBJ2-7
CASGGGYEQYF
TGTGCTAGTGGAGGGGGTTACGAGCAGTACTTC
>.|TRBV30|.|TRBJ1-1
CAWSVLLGVRDTEAFF
TGTGCCTGGAGTGTACTATTAGGGGTGCGAGACACTGAAGCTTTCTTT
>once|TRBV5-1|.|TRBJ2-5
CASSPDNQETQYF
TGCGCCAGCAGCCCTGACAACCAAGAGACCCAGTACTTC
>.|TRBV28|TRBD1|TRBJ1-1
CASSAPTGATEAFF
TGTGCCAGCAGTGCACCCACAGGGGCCACTGAAGCTTTCTTT
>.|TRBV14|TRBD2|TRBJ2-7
CASSQTTWSGSRWEQYF
TGTGCCAGCAGCCAAACTACCTGGAGCGGGAGTAGGTGGGAGCAGTACTTC
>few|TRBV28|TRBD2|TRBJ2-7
CASSGSGDEQYF
TGTGCCAGCAGTGGTAGCGGGGACGAGCAGTACTTC
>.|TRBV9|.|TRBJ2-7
CASSIGEGAYEQYF
TGTGCCAGCAGCATAGGGGAGGGGGCCTACGAGCAGTACTTC
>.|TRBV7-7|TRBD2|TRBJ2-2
CASSPGLQNTGELFF
TGTGCTAGCAGCCCGGGACTACAAAACACCGGGGAGCTGTTTTTT
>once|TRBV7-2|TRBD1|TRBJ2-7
CASSFTGGGPYEQYF
TGTGCCAGCAGCTTTACAGGGGGCGGCCCCTACGAGCAGTACTTC
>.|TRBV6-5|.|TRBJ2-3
CASRRQSTDTQYF
TGTGCCAGCAGGAGACAGAGCACAGATACGCAGTATTTT
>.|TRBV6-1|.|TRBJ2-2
CASSGLRDNGELFF
TGTGCCAGCAGTGGTCTAAGAGATAACGGGGAGCTGTTTTTT
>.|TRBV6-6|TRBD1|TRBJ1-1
CASSDPGQGGTEAFF
TGTGCCAGCAGTGATCCGGGACAGGGCGGCACTGAAGCTTTCTTT
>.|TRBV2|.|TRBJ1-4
CASSVQGTNEKLFF
TGTGCCAGCAGTGTGCAGGGAACTAATGAAAAACTGTTTTTT
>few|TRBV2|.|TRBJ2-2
CASSFDLGKTGELFF
TGTGCCAGCAGTTTTGATTTGGGGAAAACCGGGGAGCTGTTTTTT
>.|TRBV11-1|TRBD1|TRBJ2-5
CASSDLRTGGFQETQYF
TGTGCCAGCAGCGATCTAAGGACAGGGGGGTTTCAAGAGACCCAGTACTTC
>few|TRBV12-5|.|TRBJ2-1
CASGLVQGRDSYNEQFF
TGTGCTAGTGGTTTGGTCCAAGGGCGGGACTCCTACAATGAGCAGTTCTTC
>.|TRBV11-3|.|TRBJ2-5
CASSLLEREETQYF
TGTGCCAGCAGCTTGCTTGAGAGGGAAGAGACCCAGTACTTC
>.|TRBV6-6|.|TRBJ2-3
CASTDSTDTQYF
TGTGCCAGCACCGACAGCACAGATACGCAGTATTTT
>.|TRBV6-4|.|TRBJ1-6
CASSEGGTYNSPLHF
TGTGCCAGCAGTGAGGGGGGGACCTATAATTCACCCCTCCACTTT
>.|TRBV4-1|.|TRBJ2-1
CASSQFERAEGQFF
TGCGCCAGCAGCCAATTTGAGAGGGCGGAGGGGCAGTTCTTC
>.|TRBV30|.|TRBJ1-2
CAWAPGALGYTF
TGTGCCTGGGCCCCAGGGGCGTTGGGCTACACCTTC
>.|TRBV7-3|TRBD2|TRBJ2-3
CASSFSGGADTQYF
TGTGCCAGCAGCTTTAGCGGGGGGGCAGATACGCAGTATTTT
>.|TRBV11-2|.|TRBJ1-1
CASSSRAAEAFF
TGTGCCAGCAGCTCCCGGGCCGCTGAAGCTTTCTTT
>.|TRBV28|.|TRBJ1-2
CASSLSTLYGYTF
TGTGCCAGCAGTTTGAGCACCCTCTATGGCTACACCTTC
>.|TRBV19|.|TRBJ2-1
CASSIEASSILSSYNEQFF
TGTGCCAGTAGTATCGAGGCCTCTTCAATCCTCAGCTCCTACAATGAGCAGTTCTTC
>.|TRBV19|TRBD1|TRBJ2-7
CASSMGRGQGFYEQYF
TGTGCCAGTAGTATGGGGAGAGGACAGGGTTTCTACGAGCAGTACTTC
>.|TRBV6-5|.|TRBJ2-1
CASSPPGDMVNEQFF
TGTGCCAGCAGTCCGCCCGGGGATATGGTAAATGAGCAGTTCTTC
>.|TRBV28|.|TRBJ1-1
CASSQTGFTEAFF
TGTGCCAGCAGTCAGACAGGATTCACTGAAGCTTTCTTT
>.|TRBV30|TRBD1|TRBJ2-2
CAWGGTGHTGELFF
TGTGCCTGGGGCGGGACAGGGCACACCGGGGAGCTGTTTTTT
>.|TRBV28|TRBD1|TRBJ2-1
CASSPSGQGDYNEQFF
TGTGCCAGCAGTCCCTCGGGACAGGGAGACTACAATGAGCAGTTCTTC
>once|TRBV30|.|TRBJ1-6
CAWSDGRGSYNSPLHF
TGTGCCTGGAGCGACGGTCGGGGATCCTATAATTCACCCCTCCACTTT
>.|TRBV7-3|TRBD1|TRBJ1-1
CASSSQTGGTEAFF
TGTGCCAGCAGCTCCCAGACAGGGGGCACTGAAGCTTTCTTT
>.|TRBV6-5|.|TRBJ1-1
CASSYSGGRTEAFF
TGTGCCAGCAGTTACTCAGGAGGTCGGACTGAAGCTTTCTTT
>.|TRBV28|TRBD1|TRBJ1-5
CALGTGVQPQHF
TGTGCCTTGGGGACAGGGGTTCAGCCCCAGCATTTT
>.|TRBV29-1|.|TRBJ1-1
CSATTGFEAFF
TGCAGCGCCACGACAGGCTTTGAAGCTTTCTTT
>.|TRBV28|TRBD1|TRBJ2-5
CASSFRTGEETQYF
TGTGCCAGCAGTTTCCGGACAGGGGAGGAGACCCAGTACTTC
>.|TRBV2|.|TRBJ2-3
CASSWTDTQYF
TGTGCCAGCAGCTGGACAGATACGCAGTATTTT
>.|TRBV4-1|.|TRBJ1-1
CASSQAGGNTEAFF
TGCGCCAGCAGCCAAGCGGGAGGTAACACTGAAGCTTTCTTT
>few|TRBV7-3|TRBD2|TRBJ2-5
CASSLTAPSGQETQYF
TGTGCCAGCAGCTTAACCGCTCCTAGCGGCCAAGAGACCCAGTACTTC
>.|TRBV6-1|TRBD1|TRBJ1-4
CASSELGQGDEKLFF
TGTGCCAGCAGTGAATTGGGACAGGGAGATGAAAAACTGTTTTTT
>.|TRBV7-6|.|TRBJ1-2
CASSLGAGAGGGFGYTF
TGTGCCAGCAGCTTAGGTGCCGGAGCGGGTGGGGGTTTTGGCTACACCTTC
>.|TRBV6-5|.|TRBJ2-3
CASSYSTVGSTDTQYF
TGTGCCAGCAGTTACTCGACGGTGGGGAGCACAGATACGCAGTATTTT
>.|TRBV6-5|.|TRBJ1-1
CASSYDGGPNTEAFF
TGTGCCAGCAGTTACGATGGGGGTCCTAACACTGAAGCTTTCTTT
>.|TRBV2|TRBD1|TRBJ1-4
CASHTGGLREKLFF
TGTGCCAGCCACACAGGGGGCTTACGTGAAAAACTGTTTTTT
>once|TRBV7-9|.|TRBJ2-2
CASSSQGVITGELFF
TGTGCCAGCAGCTCACAGGGTGTAATCACCGGGGAGCTGTTTTTT
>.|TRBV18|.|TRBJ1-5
CASSVTDSNQPQHF
TGTGCCAGCTCCGTCACGGATAGCAATCAGCCCCAGCATTTT
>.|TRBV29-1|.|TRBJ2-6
CSVEWETGANVLTF
TGCAGCGTTGAGTGGGAGACTGGGGCCAACGTCCTGACTTTC
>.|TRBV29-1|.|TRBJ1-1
CSVGGQTNTEAFF
TGCAGCGTTGGGGGACAAACGAACACTGAAGCTTTCTTT